This T cell receptor (beta chain) originates from a study of cytotoxic CD8 clonotypes in ibrutinib-treated CLL. Findings and limits, study-wide: A rise in clonality was seen at ibrutinib response, and a fall back toward baseline was seen at progression. Public clonotypes, found uncommonly, either contracted or stayed stable on treatment.

To note about this clone: As yet, its antigen is unknown.

With 8 bases clipped from V and 10 bases from J, the junction kept 11 bases outside the gene matches. Germline V gives CDR1 SQVTM, CDR2 ANQGSEA. The length of the CDR3 is 14 residues. Sequencing was performed with immunoSEQ multiplex PCR; in TCRdb, only in-frame clones are kept and a portion is missing. The repertoire holds 95,000 to 100,000 clones, with about 78% as singletons. The material sequenced was PBMCs, taken after 12 months of ibrutinib treatment. This TCR was recovered from a human donor with chronic lymphocytic leukemia. The chain has TRBV29-1 and TRBJ2-1, with 13 bases matching TRBD2. The CDR3 nucleotides read TGCAGCCTTTCCTCGGGACTAGCGGGGCCAGAGCAGTTCTTC. This encodes CSLSSGLAGPEQFF.